A selection of T cell receptor beta chains follows, all from one sample in a study of blood T cell repertoires in COVID-19. The protocol was immunoSEQ multiplex PCR, while the TCRdb copy is restricted to in-frame clones and leaves out a portion. Of roughly 380,000 clones in the sample, approximately 84% were seen once. The sequencing input was PBMCs or T cells enriched from blood (not recorded which). The receptors shown here come from a woman under 40 who had recovered from COVID-19. The conserved cysteine and the conserved F or W are not part of the CDR3 here. Not every row has a clone size; where given, it reads once, few, many or a size class.

V gene,clone size,CDR3 protein
TRBV7-8,.,ASSPLADYEQF
TRBV29-1,.,SVVDRHYGYT
TRBV28,.,ASRGLAESSYEQY
TRBV2,.,ASIQPEGNYGYT
TRBV29-1,.,SVISGLAGVSGEQF
TRBV3-1/TRBV3-2,.,ASSQRQGANTGELF
TRBV28,.,ASSLWTGGFYGYT
TRBV12-3/TRBV12-4,.,ASSFYDYGYT
TRBV18,few,ASSPNPGQGKREQY
TRBV12-5,.,ASGSSGGYNEQF
TRBV3-1/TRBV3-2,.,ASSQDPGQQETQY
TRBV10-3,.,AMGQGSTDTQY
TRBV6-6,.,ASRRGTDNYGYT
TRBV28,few,ASSFREAGYGYT
TRBV19,.,ASTLLAGGSNEQF
TRBV7-9,.,ASIGGASHGYT
TRBV18,.,ASSSGRGVDTEAF
TRBV6-4,.,ASSEGLGPLDSPLH
TRBV7-9,once,ASKPDRGYLQETQY
TRBV4-2,.,ASSQDTPTSGRTDTQY
TRBV3-1/TRBV3-2,once,ASSQGWDRGRNARNQPQH
TRBV5-4,.,ASSRGVGEKLF
TRBV13,few,ASSPAGAQPQH
TRBV6-2/TRBV6-3,.,ASNPDTQETQY
TRBV5-6,.,ASSLWRKTQY
TRBV27,.,ASRGLASQQY
TRBV6-4,many,ASSDSAGSTDTQY
TRBV3-1/TRBV3-2,.,ASSQGELADKQF
TRBV6-1,.,ASSEGSGINIQY
TRBV4-1,.,ASSATGPEAF
TRBV18,.,ASSPTDSNYGYT
TRBV7-9,.,ASSPGLAIDTQY
TRBV9,.,ASSVEGLAGGQRQF
TRBV2,few,ASNEAAGTHEQY
TRBV10-2,once,ASSEVSSSEVTSSYEQY
TRBV30,.,AFAGTTGSPLH
TRBV25-1,.,ASSVRDTEAF